This T cell receptor (beta chain) was identified in a study of cytomegalovirus exposure and HLA in healthy donors. With regard to this clone: Its antigen is unknown.

The CDR3 totals 14 residues. Germline V gene data show CDR1 as MNHNY and CDR2 as SVGAGI (reference sequence). The V end lost 5 bases, the J end lost 3 bases, and 13 bases lay between the germline ends. Findings and caveats of the study: Available immune exposure information was restricted to CMV serostatus only. TCR beta chain V- and J-gene trimming was linked, in a later analysis, to a missense variant in DCLRE1C.

The study ran its PCR with 60 Vbeta and 13 Jbeta primers. TCRdb's table, derived via immunoSEQ multiplex PCR, lists solely in-frame clones and lacks some. The data contain more than 110,000 clones, 73% of them singletons. Sequences were obtained from PBMCs. The source of this sequence is a human donor in good health. V usage is TRBV6-6 and J usage is TRBJ1-2, with no clear D. The CDR3 spells CASSDVAPYYGYTF. In nucleotides, the CDR3 is TGTGCCAGCAGTGACGTAGCCCCTTACTATGGCTACACCTTC.